Presented here are 24 T cell receptor beta chains from one specimen sequenced in a study of cytomegalovirus exposure and HLA in healthy donors. Primers for the PCR totalled 60 Vbeta and 13 Jbeta. Generated by immunoSEQ multiplex PCR, the TCRdb table keeps only in-frame clones and is missing some. There are roughly 140,000 clones in the sample; 79% occur only once, and around 3.2% lies in the top ten. Sequenced material: PBMCs. The receptor source for this set is a human donor in good health.

The gene calls are TRBV28 and TRBJ1-5, with a tentative D call TRBD1 (6 bases). Looked up from germline, CDR1 is MDHEN and CDR2 is SYDVKM. This CDR3 is built from 17 residues. The ends were cut back, 4 bases at V and 2 bases at J, with 18 bases in the middle. The CDR3 coding sequence is TGTGCCAGCAGTTCCGCCCTCCGCCGACAGGGCAATCAGCCCCAGCATTTT. Its translation: CASSSALRRQGNQPQHF.

The chain joins TRBV7-2 to TRBJ1-2, with unresolved D. The CDR3 sequence is 15 residues long. Germline V lookup: CDR1 SGHTA, CDR2 FQGNSA. V dropped 2 bases and J dropped 2 bases, with 12 bases sitting between them. The CDR3 loop is CASSLRRDVNYGYTF. The CDR3 DNA follows: TGTGCCAGCAGCTTAAGGAGGGATGTAAACTATGGCTACACCTTC.

The rearrangement joins TRBV6-1 to TRBJ2-7; maybe TRBD2 (7 bases). This CDR3 is 14 amino acids long. Germline values: CDR1 MNHNS, CDR2 SASEGT. Deletions cut 7 bases from V and 4 bases from J, with 17 bases between. The CDR3 nucleotides read TGTGCCAGCATCCGGGGGGCGACTAATTACGAGCAGTACTTC. Amino acid sequence: CASIRGATNYEQYF.

This clone appeared a single time. The genes are TRBV27 and TRBJ2-1; no reliable D call. The V gene's germline CDR1 is MNHEY and CDR2 SMNVEV (reference sequence). The length of the CDR3 is 12 residues. Trimming removed 4 bases from V and 5 bases from J, with 6 bases in between. This chain's CDR3 is CASSSQNNEQFF. In DNA form, the CDR3 reads TGTGCCAGCAGTTCCCAAAACAATGAGCAGTTCTTC.

V gene TRBV7-9 combines with J gene TRBJ1-5; 10 nucleotides line up with TRBD1. CDR3 length: 14 amino acids. The V and J ends lost 7 bases and 6 bases, in that order; junction bases with no gene match: 6. CDR1 is SEHNR, CDR2 FQNEAQ, per germline (reference sequence). The CDR3 DNA reads as TGTGCCAGCACGGGACAGGGGATCGGTCAGCCCCAGCATTTT. Encoded protein: CASTGQGIGQPQHF.

V usage is TRBV5-1 and J usage is TRBJ1-3, with TRBD1 matching 8 bases. Trimming removed 4 bases from V and 3 bases from J; junction bases left unmatched: 6. The CDR3 spans 15 residues. The germline gives CDR1 SGHRS, CDR2 YFSETQ. The CDR3 sequence: CASSAGQVNGNTIYF. The CDR3 coding sequence is TGCGCCAGCAGCGCGGGACAGGTCAATGGAAACACCATATATTTT.

Here the CDR3 reads CASRLGQGLQETQYF. The CDR3 bases are TGTGCCAGCAGACTGGGACAGGGCCTCCAAGAGACCCAGTACTTC. J is TRBJ2-5 and V is TRBV11-2; 9 bases are shared with TRBD1. V was clipped by 6 bases and J by 1 base; unmatched bases: 6. Germline V gene data show CDR1 as SGHAT and CDR2 as FQNNGV. The CDR3 length is 15 residues.

This clone was counted a single time. The chain combines TRBV9 with TRBJ1-6, with TRBD1 as a possible D gene (6 bases). Trimming removed 0 bases at V and 13 bases at J, with 14 bases between. The germline CDR1 and CDR2 sequences are SGDLS and YYNGEE. This CDR3 spans 14 amino acids. CDR3: CASSVDHRASPLHF. The CDR3 region has the DNA TGTGCCAGCAGCGTAGACCACAGGGCGTCCCCCCTCCACTTT. Full variable domain (rest looked up from reference TRBV9 and TRBJ1-6): DSGVTQTPKHLITATGQRVTLRCSPRSGDLSVYWYQQSLDQGLQFLIQYYNGEERAKGNILERFSAQQFPDLHSELNLSSLELGDSALYFCASSVDHRASPLHFGNGTRLTVT.

This clone was recorded once. The chain employs TRBV6-6 and TRBJ2-1; 13 bases map to TRBD2. From germline, CDR1 is MNHNY and CDR2 SVGAGI (reference sequence). The CDR3 is 15 amino acids. V gave up 4 bases and J gave up 4 bases; unmatched junction bases: 1. CDR3 DNA: TGTGCCAGCAGTTCGGGACTAGCGGGGTACAATGAGCAGTTCTTC. Its translation is CASSSGLAGYNEQFF.

This CDR3 reads CASNSGGGSSYNEQFF. The CDR3 DNA reads as TGTGCCAGCAACTCGGGCGGGGGGAGCTCCTACAATGAGCAGTTCTTC. The chain is built from TRBV28 and TRBJ2-1; 8 nucleotides match TRBD2. This CDR3 region has 16 residues. With V trimmed by 7 bases and J by 0 bases, 8 bases remained unmatched. Germline CDR1 reads MDHEN; CDR2 reads SYDVKM.

The CDR3 bases are TGTGCCAGTAGGCCCGACAGGAAGTCCTACAATGAGCAGTTCTTC. Protein product: CASRPDRKSYNEQFF. V and J are TRBV19 and TRBJ2-1, with a tentative D call TRBD1 (6 bases). Germline V gene data show CDR1 as LNHDA and CDR2 as SQIVND (reference sequence). The V gene lost 6 bases and the J gene lost 1 base, with 13 bases spanning the gap. The length of the CDR3 is 15 residues.

This sequence joins TRBV4-1 and TRBJ1-4; 8 nucleotides line up with TRBD1. The junction had 10 bases not matched to a gene; V was cut back by 1 base and J by 3 bases. Germline lookup yields CDR1 MGHRA and CDR2 YSYEKL. The CDR3 extends over 18 amino acids. This CDR3 is CASSQVLQGASANEKLFF. The CDR3 DNA sequence: TGCGCCAGCAGCCAAGTCCTCCAGGGGGCGAGTGCTAATGAAAAACTGTTTTTT.

The rearrangement joins TRBV9 to TRBJ2-1, with D possibly matching TRBD2 (5 bases). V gave up 0 bases and J gave up 8 bases, with 21 bases separating them. The CDR3 has 17 residues. Germline assignment: CDR1 SGDLS and CDR2 YYNGEE. In DNA form, the CDR3 reads TGTGCCAGCAGCGTAGATCCGGCGGGCAGCCCTAGGGATGAGCAGTTCTTC. Translating it yields CASSVDPAGSPRDEQFF.

The chain links TRBV5-1 to TRBJ2-7; 7 nucleotides match TRBD2. J gave up 4 bases and V 0 bases, and 7 bases lay outside the gene matches. The CDR3 has 15 amino acids. Germline V CDR1 and CDR2: SGHRS, YFSETQ. The CDR3 nucleotides are TGCGCCAGCAGCTTGGCCTGGGGGGGAGGGTACGAGCAGTACTTC. This encodes CASSLAWGGGYEQYF.

The J gene is TRBJ2-1, the V gene TRBV7-8; D is unresolved. The germline gives CDR1 SGHVS, CDR2 FQNEAQ. Trimming took 3 bases from V and 4 from J, leaving 4 bases between them. The CDR3 is 12 amino acids. The CDR3 nucleotides are TGTGCCAGCAGCTTCCCGTACAATGAGCAGTTCTTC. Translated: CASSFPYNEQFF.

This clone was observed once. Here the CDR3 reads CASSYEAEGNTIYF. CDR3 coding DNA: TGTGCCAGCAGTTACGAGGCGGAGGGAAACACCATATATTTT. The V call is TRBV6-5, the J call TRBJ1-3, with D unresolved. CDR1 MNHEY and CDR2 SVGAGI come from the germline V gene. This CDR3 comprises 14 residues. V lost 2 bases and J lost 4, with 9 bases in between.

V gene TRBV5-6 combines with J gene TRBJ1-4; 9 nucleotides match TRBD1. The germline V gene has CDR1 SGHDT and CDR2 YYEEEE. The CDR3 length is 15 residues. The V gene end was trimmed by 2 bases and the J gene end by 4 bases; junction bases not matched to a gene: 3. The CDR3 nucleotides are TGTGCCAGCAGCTTATACAGGGGGCGTAATGAAAAACTGTTTTTT. Translation gives CASSLYRGRNEKLFF.

The J gene is TRBJ2-1, the V gene TRBV11-2; TRBD2 aligns across 11 bases. V shed 2 bases, J shed 4 bases, and the junction held 1 base outside the gene matches. Germline CDR1 is SGHAT and CDR2 is FQNNGV. The CDR3 sequence is 15 residues long. The CDR3 DNA sequence: TGTGCCAGCAGCTTAACTAGCGGGAGTTACAATGAGCAGTTCTTC. As protein: CASSLTSGSYNEQFF. Drawing the rest from reference TRBV11-2 and TRBJ2-1, the complete variable domain is EAGVAQSPRYKIIEKRQSVAFWCNPISGHATLYWYQQILGQGPKLLIQFQNNGVVDDSQLPKDRFSAERLKGVDSTLKIQPAKLEDSAVYLCASSLTSGSYNEQFFGPGTRLTVL.

This clone has just a few counts. This chain joins TRBV11-2 and TRBJ2-2; D is possibly TRBD2 (6 bases). V lost 8 bases, J lost 6 bases, and 19 bases lay in between. The V gene's germline CDR1 is SGHAT and CDR2 FQNNGV. The CDR3 contains 15 residues. As DNA, the CDR3 is TGTGCCAGCCGTGGGATCGGGGGAGTTGCCGGGGAGCTGTTTTTT. It translates to CASRGIGGVAGELFF.

This chain connects TRBV29-1 to TRBJ1-1; D is uncertain. The germline gives CDR1 SQVTM, CDR2 ANQGSEA. Trimming cost V 0 bases and J 6 bases, with 8 bases left between them. The CDR3 runs to 12 residues. In nucleotides, the CDR3 is TGCAGCGTTGAAGATCACTTCGCTGAAGCTTTCTTT. This gives the protein CSVEDHFAEAFF.

This chain connects TRBV4-1 to TRBJ2-7; 8 positions match TRBD1. The CDR3 sequence is 15 residues long. Germline values: CDR1 MGHRA, CDR2 YSYEKL. Unmatched junction bases numbered 4, after V lost 3 bases and J lost 0 bases. The CDR3 DNA reads as TGCGCCAGCAGCCAGACAGGGGCGAGCTCCTACGAGCAGTACTTC. This translates into CASSQTGASSYEQYF.

This sequence joins TRBV7-8 and TRBJ2-7; tentatively, D is TRBD2 (5 bases). This CDR3 is built from 14 residues. Deletions cut 5 bases from V and 2 bases from J, with 13 bases between. Germline lookup yields CDR1 SGHVS and CDR2 FQNEAQ. The CDR3 protein is CASSPTGVTYEQYF. The CDR3 DNA is TGTGCCAGCAGCCCCACCGGGGTTACCTACGAGCAGTACTTC.

CDR3 sequence: CASIHNPGTGPNEQFF. In DNA, the CDR3 is TGTGCCAGCATCCATAATCCCGGGACAGGGCCAAATGAGCAGTTCTTC. The chain combines TRBV5-6 with TRBJ2-1; TRBD1 matches 9 bases. The CDR3 is 16 amino acids. Germline CDR1 and CDR2: SGHDT and YYEEEE. Losses at the gene ends were 6 bases for V and 7 bases for J; bases not matched to a gene: 14. Full variable domain (remainder filled in from reference TRBV5-6 and TRBJ2-1): DAGVTQSPTHLIKTRGQQVTLRCSPKSGHDTVSWYQQALGQGPQFIFQYYEEEERQRGNFPDRFSGHQFPNYSSELNVNALLLGDSALYLCASIHNPGTGPNEQFFGPGTRLTVL.

The J gene is TRBJ2-3, the V gene TRBV7-3; D remains ambiguous. V was cut by 3 bases and J by 9 bases, with 13 bases left in between. Germline-derived CDR1 and CDR2 are SGHTA and FQGTGA. The CDR3 length is 13 residues. The CDR3 protein is CASSLTSARTQYF. DNA of the CDR3: TGTGCCAGCAGCTTGACATCAGCCCGGACGCAGTATTTT.